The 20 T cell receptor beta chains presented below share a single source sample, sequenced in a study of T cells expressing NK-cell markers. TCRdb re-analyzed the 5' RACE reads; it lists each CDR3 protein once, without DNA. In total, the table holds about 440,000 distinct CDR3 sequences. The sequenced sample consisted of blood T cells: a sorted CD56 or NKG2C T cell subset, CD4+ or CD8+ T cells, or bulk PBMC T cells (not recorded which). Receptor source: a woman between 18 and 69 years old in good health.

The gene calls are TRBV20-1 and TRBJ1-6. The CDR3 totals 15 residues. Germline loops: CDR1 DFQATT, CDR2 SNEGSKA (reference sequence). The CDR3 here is CSASSGSSYNSPLHF.

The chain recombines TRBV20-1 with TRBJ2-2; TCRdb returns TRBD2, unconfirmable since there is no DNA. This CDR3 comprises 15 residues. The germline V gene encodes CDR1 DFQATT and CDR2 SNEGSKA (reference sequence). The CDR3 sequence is CSASNSRTTSGELFF.

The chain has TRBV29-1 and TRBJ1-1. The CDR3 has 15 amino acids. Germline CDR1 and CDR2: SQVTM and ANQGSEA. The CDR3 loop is CSVAPPRGPGTEAFF.

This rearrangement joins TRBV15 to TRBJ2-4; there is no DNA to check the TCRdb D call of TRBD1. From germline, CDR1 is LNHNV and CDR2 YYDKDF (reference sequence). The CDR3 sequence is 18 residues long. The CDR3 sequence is CATSRDWSRGGTKNIQYF.

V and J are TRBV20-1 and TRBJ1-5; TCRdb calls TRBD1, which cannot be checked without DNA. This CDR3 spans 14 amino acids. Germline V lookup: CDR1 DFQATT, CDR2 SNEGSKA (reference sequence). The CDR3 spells CSAEGTGSNQPQHF.

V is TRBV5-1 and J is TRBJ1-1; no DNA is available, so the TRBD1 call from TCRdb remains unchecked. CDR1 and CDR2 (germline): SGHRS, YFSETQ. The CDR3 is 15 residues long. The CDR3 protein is CASSPRQGLGTEAFF.

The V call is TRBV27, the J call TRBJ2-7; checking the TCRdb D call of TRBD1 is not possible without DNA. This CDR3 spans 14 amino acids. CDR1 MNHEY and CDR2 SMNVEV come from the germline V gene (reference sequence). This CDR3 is CASSQQVGPGEQYF.

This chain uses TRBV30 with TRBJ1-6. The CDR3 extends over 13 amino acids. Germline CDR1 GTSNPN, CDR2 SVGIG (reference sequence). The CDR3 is CAWRRGINSPLHF.

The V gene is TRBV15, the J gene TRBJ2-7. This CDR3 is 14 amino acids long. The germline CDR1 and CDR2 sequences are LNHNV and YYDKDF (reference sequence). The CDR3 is CATSRVTGPYEQYF.

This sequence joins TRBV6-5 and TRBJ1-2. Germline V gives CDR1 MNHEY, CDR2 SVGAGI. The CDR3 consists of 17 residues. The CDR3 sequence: CASSYFLSLRDNYGYTF.

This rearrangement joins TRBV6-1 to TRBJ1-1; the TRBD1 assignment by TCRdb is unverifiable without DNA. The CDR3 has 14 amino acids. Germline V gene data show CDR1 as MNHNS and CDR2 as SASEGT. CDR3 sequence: CASSDAGGGTEAFF.

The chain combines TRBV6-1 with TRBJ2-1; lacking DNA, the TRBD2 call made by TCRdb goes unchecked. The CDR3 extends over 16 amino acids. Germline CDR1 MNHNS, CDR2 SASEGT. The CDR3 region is CASSPGGGSSYNEQFF.

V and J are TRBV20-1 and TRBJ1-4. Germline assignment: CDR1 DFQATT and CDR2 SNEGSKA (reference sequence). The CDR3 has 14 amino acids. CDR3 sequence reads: CSARGHRGNEKLFF.

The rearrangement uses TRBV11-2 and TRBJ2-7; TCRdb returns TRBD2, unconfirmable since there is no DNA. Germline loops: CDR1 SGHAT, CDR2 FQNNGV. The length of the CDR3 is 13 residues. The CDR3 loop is CASSRDGRYEQYF.

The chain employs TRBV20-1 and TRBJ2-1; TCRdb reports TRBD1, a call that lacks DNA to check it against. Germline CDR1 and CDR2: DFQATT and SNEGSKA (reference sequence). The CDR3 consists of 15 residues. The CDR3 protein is CSARRPGSSYNEQFF.

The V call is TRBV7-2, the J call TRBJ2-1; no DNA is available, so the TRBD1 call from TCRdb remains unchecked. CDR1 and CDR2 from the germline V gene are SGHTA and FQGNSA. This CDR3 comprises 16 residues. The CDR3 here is CASSLATQGLTNEQFF.

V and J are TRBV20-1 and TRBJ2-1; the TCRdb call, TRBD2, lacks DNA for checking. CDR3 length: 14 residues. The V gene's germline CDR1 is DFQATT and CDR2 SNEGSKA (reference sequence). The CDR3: CSAQRIAAYNEQFF.

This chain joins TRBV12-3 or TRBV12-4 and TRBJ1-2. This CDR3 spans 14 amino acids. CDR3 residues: CASRPAGLTYGYTF.

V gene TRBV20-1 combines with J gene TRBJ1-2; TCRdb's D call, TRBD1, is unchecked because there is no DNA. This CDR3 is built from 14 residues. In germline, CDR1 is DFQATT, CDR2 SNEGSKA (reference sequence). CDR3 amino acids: CSATGTGNAYGYTF.

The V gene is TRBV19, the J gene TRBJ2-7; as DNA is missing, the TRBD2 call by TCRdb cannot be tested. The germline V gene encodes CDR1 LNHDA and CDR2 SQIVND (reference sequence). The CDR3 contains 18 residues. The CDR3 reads CASSPGLGNPLSYYEQYF. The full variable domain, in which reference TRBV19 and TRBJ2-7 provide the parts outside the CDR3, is DGGITQSPKYLFRKEGQNVTLSCEQNLNHDAMYWYRQDPGQGLRLIYYSQIVNDFQKGDIAEGYSVSREKKESFPLTVTSAQKNPTAFYLCASSPGLGNPLSYYEQYFGPGTRLTVT.